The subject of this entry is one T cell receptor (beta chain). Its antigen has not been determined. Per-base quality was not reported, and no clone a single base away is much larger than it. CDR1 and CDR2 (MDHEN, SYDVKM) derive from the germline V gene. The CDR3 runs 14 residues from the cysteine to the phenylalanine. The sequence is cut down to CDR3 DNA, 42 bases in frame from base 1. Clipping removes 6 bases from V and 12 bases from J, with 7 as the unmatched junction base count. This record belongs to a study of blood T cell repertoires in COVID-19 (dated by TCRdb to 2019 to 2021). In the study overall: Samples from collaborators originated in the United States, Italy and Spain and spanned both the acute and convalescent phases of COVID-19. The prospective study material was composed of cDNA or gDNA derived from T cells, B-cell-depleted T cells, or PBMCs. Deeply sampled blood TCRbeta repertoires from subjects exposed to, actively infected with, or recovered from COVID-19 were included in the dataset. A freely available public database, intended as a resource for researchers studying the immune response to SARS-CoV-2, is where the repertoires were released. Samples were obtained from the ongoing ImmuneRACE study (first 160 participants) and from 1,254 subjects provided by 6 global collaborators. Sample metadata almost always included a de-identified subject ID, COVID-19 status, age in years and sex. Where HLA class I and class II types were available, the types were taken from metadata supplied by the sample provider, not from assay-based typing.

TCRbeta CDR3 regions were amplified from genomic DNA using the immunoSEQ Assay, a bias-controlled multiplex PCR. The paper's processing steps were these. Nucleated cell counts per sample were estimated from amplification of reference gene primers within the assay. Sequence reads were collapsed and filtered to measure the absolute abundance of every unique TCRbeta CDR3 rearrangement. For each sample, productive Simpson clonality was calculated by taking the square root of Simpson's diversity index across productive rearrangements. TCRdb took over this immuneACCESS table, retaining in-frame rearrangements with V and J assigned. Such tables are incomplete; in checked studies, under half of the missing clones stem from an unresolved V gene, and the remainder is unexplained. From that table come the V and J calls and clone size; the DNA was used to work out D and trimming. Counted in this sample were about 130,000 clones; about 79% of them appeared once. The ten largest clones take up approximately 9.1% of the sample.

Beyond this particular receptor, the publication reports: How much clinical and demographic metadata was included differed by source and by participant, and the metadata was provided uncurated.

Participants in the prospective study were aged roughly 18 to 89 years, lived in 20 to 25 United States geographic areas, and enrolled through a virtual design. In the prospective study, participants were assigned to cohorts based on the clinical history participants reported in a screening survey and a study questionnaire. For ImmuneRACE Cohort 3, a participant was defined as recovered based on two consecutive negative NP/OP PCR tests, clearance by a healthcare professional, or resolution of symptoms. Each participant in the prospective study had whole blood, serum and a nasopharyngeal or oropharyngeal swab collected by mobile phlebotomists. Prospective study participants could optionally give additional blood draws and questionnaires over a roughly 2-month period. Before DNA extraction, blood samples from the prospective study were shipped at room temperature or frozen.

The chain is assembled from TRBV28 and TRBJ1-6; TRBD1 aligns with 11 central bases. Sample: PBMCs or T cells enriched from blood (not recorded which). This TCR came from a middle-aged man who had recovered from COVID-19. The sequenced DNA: TGTGCCAGCAGCCTGGACAGGGGGCGTGGACCCCTCCACTTT. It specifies CASSLDRGRGPLHF.